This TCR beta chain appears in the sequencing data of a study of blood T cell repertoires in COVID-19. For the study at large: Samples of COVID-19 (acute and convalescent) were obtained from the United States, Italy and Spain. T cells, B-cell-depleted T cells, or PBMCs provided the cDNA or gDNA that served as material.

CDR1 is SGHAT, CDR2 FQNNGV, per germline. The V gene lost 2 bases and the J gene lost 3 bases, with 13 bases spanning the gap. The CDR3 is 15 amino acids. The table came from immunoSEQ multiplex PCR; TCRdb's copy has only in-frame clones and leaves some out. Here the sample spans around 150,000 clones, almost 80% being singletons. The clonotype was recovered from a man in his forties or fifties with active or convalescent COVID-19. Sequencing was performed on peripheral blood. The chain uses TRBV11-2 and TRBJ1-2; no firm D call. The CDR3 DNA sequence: TGTGCCAGCAGCTTAAGATCTAGGATCCACTATGGCTACACCTTC. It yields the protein CASSLRSRIHYGYTF.